Given below is one T cell receptor (beta chain) in context. Data came from immunoSEQ multiplex PCR; TCRdb stores just in-frame clones and leaves some out. This table has a few hundred thousand clones, approximately 87% appearing once. The data were obtained in a study of Ad26.COV2.S vaccination and SARS-CoV-2 variants. As for the study in general: COV1001, an Ad26.COV2.S trial, supplied this vaccine-arm donor.

Treatment given: some 19 received Ad26.COV2.S at low or high dose, single or two shots; 5 received placebo; per-sample allocation not given. Samples analyzed were those drawn on day 63 after the first vaccine or placebo injection. Based in Boston, the donor was an adult of 18-55 years. Vaccination employed an Ad26 vector expressing the Wuhan-strain SARS-CoV-2 spike. This CDR3 comprises 15 residues. V lost 0 bases and J lost 1, with 7 bases in between. Per the germline V gene, CDR1 is SGDLS and CDR2 is YYNGEE. This receptor was obtained from a person aged 18-65 years who received the Ad26.COV2.S COVID-19 vaccine or a placebo. The sequences come from peripheral blood, collected in a trial of Ad26.COV2.S vaccine versus placebo. This chain joins TRBV9 and TRBJ2-2, with a weak D call TRBD2 (6 bases). CDR3 sequence (DNA): TGTGCCAGCAGCGTAGCGGGGGTGAACACCGGGGAGCTGTTTTTT. Encoded protein: CASSVAGVNTGELFF.